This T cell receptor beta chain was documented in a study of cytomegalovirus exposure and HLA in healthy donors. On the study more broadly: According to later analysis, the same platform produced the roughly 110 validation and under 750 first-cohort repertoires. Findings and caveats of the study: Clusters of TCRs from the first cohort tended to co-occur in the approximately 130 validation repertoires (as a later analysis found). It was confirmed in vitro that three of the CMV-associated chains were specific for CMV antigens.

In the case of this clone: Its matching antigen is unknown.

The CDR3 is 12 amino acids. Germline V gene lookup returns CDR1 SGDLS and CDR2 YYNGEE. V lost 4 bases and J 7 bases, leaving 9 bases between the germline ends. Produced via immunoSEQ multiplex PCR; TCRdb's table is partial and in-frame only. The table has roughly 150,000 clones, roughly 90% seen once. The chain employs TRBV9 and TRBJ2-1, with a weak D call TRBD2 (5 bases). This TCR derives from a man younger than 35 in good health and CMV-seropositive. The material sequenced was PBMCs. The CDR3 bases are TGTGCCAGCAGCCTGCTAGCAAATGAGCAGTTCTTC. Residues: CASSLLANEQFF.